The present T cell receptor (beta chain) was sequenced within a study of glioma-infiltrating T cells. For the study at large: Glioblastomas were WHO grade IV, sampled at first diagnosis; low-grade were grade II.

Findings of the study overall: Shared blood CDR3 signature motifs marked patients with low tissue-blood divergence.

This clonotype has ten or more counts. Its antigen is unidentified. TCR alpha and beta CDR3 regions were amplified from RNA using iRepertoire nested multiplex PCR. Input was roughly 85-450 ng of tissue mRNA or PBMC total RNA. In TCRdb, the multiplex PCR reads were re-called with MiXCR into one record per CDR3 protein. The repertoire has 300,000 to 450,000 distinct CDR3 sequences, around 38% of them found once; the top ten carry around 12%. Trimming left V 6 bases short and J 4 bases short, with 19 bases between. The CDR3 totals 15 residues. CDR1 is MDHEN and CDR2 is SYDVKM in the germline V gene. The TCR was taken from a human donor with low-grade glioma or glioblastoma, undergoing nonglioma brain surgery, or in good health (not recorded which). Sequencing input: glioma tissue, nonneoplastic brain tissue, or PBMCs (not recorded which). The J gene is TRBJ2-7, the V gene TRBV28, with D possibly matching TRBD2 (6 bases). CDR3 coding DNA: TGTGCCAGCAGGAGTGCCGGGACTGGGGGATACGAGCAGTACTTC. Residues: CASRSAGTGGYEQYF.